This TCR beta chain was recorded in a study of blood T cells in healthy people across ages (dated by TCRdb to between 2014 and 2017). Study-wide context: In model experiments, roughly one uniquely barcoded TCR beta cDNA molecule per two T cells was captured by template switching. Using deep sequencing normalized with unique cDNA molecular identifiers, the study measured how TCR beta repertoire diversity changes with age. Donors were grouped into four age groups: young (average about 15 years), middle-aged (under 40), aged (around 60) and long-lived (less than 85). For two donors (one aged 18 to 29 and one aged 80 or older), the study analyzed two additional independent replicas of 1 million unique cDNA reads from the same blood draw.

To prepare the library, 5' RACE was applied. TCRdb records Illumina HiSeq 2500 as the sequencer. A second PCR of about 7 to 12 cycles was performed with a sample-barcoded 5' primer and a J-beta primer mix. Each TCR beta cDNA molecule received a unique molecular identifier from a template-switch 5' adaptor carrying 12 random nucleotides. Each sample yielded at least 2.5 million CDR3-containing paired-end reads. The Mint cDNA synthesis kit, primed by a TRBC-specific oligonucleotide, was used to synthesize first-strand cDNA from all RNA. After uracil-DNA glycosylase treatment, a first 18-cycle PCR used universal primers M1SS and BC2_uni_R on all cDNA. The authors' pipeline ran thus. For normalization, 1 million high-quality reads, each with a distinct molecular identifier, were randomly selected from each sample. Instead of being binned into consensus sequences, reads that shared molecular identifiers were thrown out. CDR3 identification, clonotype clustering and error correction used MiTCR with a Q25 quality threshold and the strictest error-elimination algorithm. A nonparametric unseen species model using Euler transformation provided a lower-bound estimate of total TCR beta diversity. Clones were called with MiXCR by TCRdb after fastp trimmed the public reads at Q25, and only in-frame beta chains were retained. Entries are consolidated by CDR3 protein sequence, retaining the most common genes and DNA. TCRdb's processing, not the study's, gives the V and J calls here. This sample is represented by some 890,000 distinct CDR3 sequences; roughly 29% of them were singletons. The top ten hold roughly a tenth of the sample.

The donors were some 39 Caucasian individuals from Russia, aged roughly 6 to 100 years, who were systemically healthy. Each donor gave about 10 milliliters of peripheral blood, drawn into EDTA-treated Vacutainer tubes. PBMCs were isolated by Ficoll-Paque density-gradient centrifugation, with at least 7 million obtained per sample. Trizol reagent was used to extract total RNA from the PBMCs, yielding at least 5.5 micrograms per sample. The percentages of naive CD45RAhigh/CD27high T cells were determined by flow cytometry on a PBMC aliquot from every donor. In regard to this clonotype: Its target antigen remains unknown. Per-base quality was not reported, and no clone a single base away is much larger than it.

Overall study results and their limits: As age increased, observed TCR beta diversity per million T cells dropped in a roughly linear way, and a significant reduction was already evident by age 40. Estimates of total diversity based on one million sequenced T cells were regarded as lower bounds and as underestimates. Conclusive comparison of naive and antigen-experienced compartments was prevented by the profiling of bulk unsorted PBMCs. The percentage of naive T cells measured by flow cytometry correlated strongly with observed TCR beta diversity. Compared with the aged group, more naive CD4+ T cells, fewer expanded clones and increased TCR diversity were shown by the long-lived group, suggesting age selection. Because donor CMV infection status was unknown, age-related changes in expanded clonotypes were potentially confounded.

There are 18 amino acids in the CDR3, from cysteine to phenylalanine inclusive. Just the 54-base CDR3 DNA is kept, in frame starting at base 1. Deletion took 7 bases off V and 2 bases off J, with a span of 21 bases between the germline ends. CDR1 MNHNS and CDR2 SASEGT are derived from the germline V gene. This sample also belongs to another study, concerning T cells of mothers and their children. The second study also describes: Donors were nine systemically healthy Caucasian individuals: three mothers and their six children. cDNA synthesis used all of the extracted RNA, with around 1.6 ug of RNA in each 15 ul reaction. In the second PCR, sample barcodes and 2-4 random nucleotides were introduced via the M1S primer. Each mother yielded over 10 million TCR beta CDR3 reads and each child 2.5 million to 3 million reads. TCR recombination output is similarly shaped by thymic selection in related and unrelated pairs, with a minor effect exerted by inherited differences. Normalized repertoire overlap was always slightly but never significantly higher in related than unrelated mother-child pairs. No persistent microchimeric T cell clones were found, with a detection sensitivity of approximately 100 clones per million clonotypes. The study used deep NGS to compare TCR beta repertoires of mothers and children, seeking features distinguishing related mother-child pairs from unrelated individuals. On average, the children were roughly 10 +/- 4 years old, while the mothers were about 37 +/- 4 years old. Libraries were sequenced on Illumina HiSeq 2000 with 100+100 nt paired-end reads after adapter ligation with NEBNext reagents. To avoid cross-contamination, the mother libraries and the child libraries were prepared a month apart and sequenced in separate runs. Each donor had between about 450,000 and 2,200,000 distinct TCR beta clonotypes identified. Naive TCR beta clonotypes were estimated from low-frequency clonotypes matched to each donor's FACS-determined naive share, without sorting.

The sample consisted of blood. The chain is encoded by TRBV6-1 joined to TRBJ2-6; the D segment cannot be called with confidence. The clonotype was recovered from a woman between 40 and 50 years old in good health. The DNA is TGTGCCAGCAATCGACTGTTGCCCATCGATACTGGGGCCAACGTCCTGACTTTC. Translated, it reads CASNRLLPIDTGANVLTF.